The next 2 T cell receptor beta chains were all read from a single sample in a study of cytomegalovirus exposure and HLA in healthy donors. 60 Vbeta and 13 Jbeta primers were used in PCR. The assay was immunoSEQ multiplex PCR, and TCRdb's table has in-frame clones only and misses some. The sample holds 70,000 or so clones; roughly 89% are singletons and the top ten take just under 2%. Sequenced: PBMCs. All receptors derive from a woman between 25 and 40 years old in good health and CMV-seronegative.

The rearrangement uses TRBV19 and TRBJ1-5; no clear D gene. The V end lost 3 bases, the J end lost 0 bases, and 9 bases lay between the germline ends. The CDR3 contains 15 residues. CDR1 and CDR2 (germline): LNHDA, SQIVND (reference sequence). The CDR3: CASSIFGSSNQPQHF. The CDR3 nucleotides read TGTGCCAGTAGTATTTTCGGGAGTAGCAATCAGCCCCAGCATTTT.

The J gene is TRBJ2-7, the V gene TRBV12-1; no check of the table's D call, TRBD1, against the DNA was made. TRBV12-1 has pseudogene status. This CDR3 region has 15 residues. CDR3: CASSFVSGLNYEQYF. Written as DNA, the CDR3 is TGTGCCAGCAGCTTTGTGAGTGGGCTGAACTACGAGCAGTACTTC.